The T cell receptor beta chain described here comes from a study of T cell repertoires in cytomegalovirus infection. Study-wide background: TCR beta signatures that were public indicated CMV infection and matching HLA type.

Germline V gives CDR1 MGHRA, CDR2 YSYEKL. This CDR3 has 14 amino acids. Findings of the study overall: Within the response measured ex vivo, HLA-C-restricted CMV-specific TCR beta clonotypes were dominant.

Details on this clonotype: Its antigen is not known. A read error may account for a junction end that differs from germline.

TCRdb analysed the reads with MiXCR anew, one entry per CDR3 protein. Altogether 100,000 to 150,000 distinct CDR3 sequences are present, about 24% being singletons, with the ten largest covering 34%. This chain connects TRBV4-1 to TRBJ2-5; no definite D call. This TCR was sampled from a human donor in good health (CMV status not recorded). Some clones in this sample may be carry-over from other donors' samples. The material sequenced was PBMCs, sequenced either directly or after in vitro stimulation (not recorded which). CDR3 loop: CASSPTVRRETQYF. Written as DNA, the CDR3 is TGCGCCAGCAGCCCGACGGTGAGAAGAGAGACCCAGTATTTC.